This is a list of T cell receptor beta chains from one sample in a study of blood T cell repertoires in COVID-19. Produced via immunoSEQ multiplex PCR; TCRdb's table is partial and in-frame only. The sample lists roughly 220,000 clones, 80% to 90% occurring once. Sequenced input: peripheral blood. These receptors were obtained from a man aged 25-40 years who had recovered from COVID-19. Both conserved end residues are part of each CDR3. D genes are given only for firm matches. Clone size is stated in some rows and not others, as once, few, many or a class when expanded.

J,D,V,size,CDR3,DNA
TRBJ1-5,-,TRBV7-9,-,CASSPQGPGGNQPQHF,TGTGCCAGCAGCCCACAGGGTCCAGGTGGCAATCAGCCCCAGCATTTT
TRBJ2-7,-,TRBV5-1,-,CASSLAGDFYEQYF,TGCGCCAGCAGCTTGGCGGGGGATTTCTACGAGCAGTACTTC
TRBJ1-3,TRBD1,TRBV5-6,-,CASSLWTGSGGNTIYF,TGTGCCAGCAGCTTATGGACAGGGAGTGGTGGAAACACCATATATTTT
TRBJ1-2,-,TRBV5-4,-,CASSVDADGYTF,TGTGCCAGCAGCGTGGACGCGGATGGCTACACCTTC
TRBJ1-5,-,TRBV6-1,-,CASSELLSDASNQPQHF,TGTGCCAGCAGTGAATTGTTGTCAGATGCTAGCAATCAGCCCCAGCATTTT
TRBJ2-7,-,TRBV9,-,CASSVGPIRPHEQYF,TGTGCCAGCAGCGTAGGCCCCATCAGGCCCCACGAGCAGTACTTC
TRBJ2-7,-,TRBV4-1,-,CASSQEPPGFWYEQYF,TGCGCCAGCAGCCAAGAGCCGCCGGGGTTCTGGTACGAGCAGTACTTC
TRBJ1-6,-,TRBV15,few,CATSRDQSPLHF,TGTGCCACCAGCAGAGATCAATCACCCCTCCACTTT
TRBJ2-7,-,TRBV27,-,CASTLSSSSPYEQYF,TGTGCCAGCACCTTGAGCTCATCTAGTCCCTACGAGCAGTACTTC
TRBJ2-3,-,TRBV6-4,once,CAGGTLRDTQYF,TGTGCCGGCGGGACCCTCCGGGATACGCAGTATTTT
TRBJ2-2,-,TRBV5-1,-,CASSLFLMGAAVSRELFF,TGCGCCAGCAGCTTGTTCTTAATGGGGGCAGCAGTTTCCCGGGAGCTGTTTTTT
TRBJ1-1,TRBD1,TRBV6-6,-,CASSYGTGDYTEAFF,TGTGCCAGCAGTTACGGGACAGGGGATTACACTGAAGCTTTCTTT
TRBJ2-3,-,TRBV7-2,-,CASSFGLSTDTQYF,TGTGCCAGCAGCTTCGGACTCTCCACAGATACGCAGTATTTT
TRBJ2-3,TRBD1,TRBV12-5,-,CAISTGATDTQYF,TGTGCTATTTCGACAGGGGCTACAGATACGCAGTATTTT
TRBJ2-3,-,TRBV5-1,-,CASSPSGGRPTDTQYF,TGCGCCAGCAGCCCTTCCGGGGGTCGTCCCACAGATACGCAGTATTTT
TRBJ1-1,TRBD1,TRBV19,-,CASITGQAPNTEAFF,TGTGCCAGTATCACCGGACAGGCCCCTAACACTGAAGCTTTCTTT
TRBJ1-2,TRBD1,TRBV12-3/TRBV12-4,-,CASSLGTGYGYTF,TGTGCCAGCAGCCTGGGGACAGGGTATGGCTACACCTTC
TRBJ1-5,TRBD1,TRBV5-4,-,CASSLGGQGNQPQHF,TGTGCCAGCAGCTTGGGTGGACAGGGCAATCAGCCCCAGCATTTT
TRBJ2-3,TRBD2,TRBV3-1/TRBV3-2,few,CASSRRTSGDFTDTQYF,TGTGCCAGCAGCCGACGGACTAGCGGGGACTTCACAGATACGCAGTATTTT
TRBJ2-7,TRBD1,TRBV4-2,-,CASSQSSGTGEQYF,TGTGCCAGCAGCCAAAGTAGTGGGACAGGCGAGCAGTACTTC
TRBJ2-2,TRBD2,TRBV7-7,once,CASSSIWTSGGAGTGELFF,TGTGCCAGCAGCTCGATATGGACTAGCGGGGGGGCCGGCACCGGGGAGCTGTTTTTT
TRBJ2-1,TRBD2,TRBV6-1,-,CASSEAPGAGGRDEQFF,TGTGCCAGCAGTGAAGCGCCAGGAGCGGGGGGGCGCGATGAGCAGTTCTTC
TRBJ1-2,-,TRBV7-6,-,CASSLRGTNYGYTF,TGTGCCAGCAGCTTAAGGGGAACTAACTATGGCTACACCTTC
TRBJ2-3,-,TRBV6-5,-,CASSTGLLYTDTQYF,TGTGCCAGCAGTACGGGACTTCTCTACACAGATACGCAGTATTTT
TRBJ1-1,TRBD1,TRBV9,-,CASARTGENTEAFF,TGTGCCAGCGCTCGGACAGGGGAGAACACTGAAGCTTTCTTT
TRBJ2-7,-,TRBV11-3,-,CASSFGVAYEQYF,TGTGCCAGCAGCTTCGGGGTGGCCTACGAGCAGTACTTC
TRBJ2-7,-,TRBV5-1,-,CASSLEQGTTDF,TGCGCCAGCAGCTTGGAACAGGGCACCACGGACTTC
TRBJ2-3,TRBD2,TRBV27,-,CASSLAGGVTDTQYF,TGTGCCAGCAGTTTAGCCGGGGGGGTCACAGATACGCAGTATTTT
TRBJ2-1,-,TRBV19,-,CASSIGVGSYNEQFF,TGTGCCAGTAGTATAGGGGTCGGGTCCTACAATGAGCAGTTCTTC
TRBJ2-7,-,TRBV7-6,-,CASSFRGALNDEQYF,TGTGCCAGCAGCTTCAGAGGTGCTCTTAACGACGAGCAGTACTTC
TRBJ1-2,-,TRBV20-1,-,CSGGWHRGYTF,TGCAGTGGAGGATGGCATCGGGGCTACACCTTC